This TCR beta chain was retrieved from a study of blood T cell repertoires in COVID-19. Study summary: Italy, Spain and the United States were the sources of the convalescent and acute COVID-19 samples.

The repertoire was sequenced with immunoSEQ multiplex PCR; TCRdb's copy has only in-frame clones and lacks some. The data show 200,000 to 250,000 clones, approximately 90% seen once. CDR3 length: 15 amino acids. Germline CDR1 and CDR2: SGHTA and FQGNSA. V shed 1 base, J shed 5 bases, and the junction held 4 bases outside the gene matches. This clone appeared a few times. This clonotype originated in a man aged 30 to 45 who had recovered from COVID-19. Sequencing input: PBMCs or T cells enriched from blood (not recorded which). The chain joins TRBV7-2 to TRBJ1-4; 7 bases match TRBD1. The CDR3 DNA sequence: TGTGCCAGCAGCTTAGGGGCAGGGGGAAATGAAAAACTGTTTTTT. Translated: CASSLGAGGNEKLFF.